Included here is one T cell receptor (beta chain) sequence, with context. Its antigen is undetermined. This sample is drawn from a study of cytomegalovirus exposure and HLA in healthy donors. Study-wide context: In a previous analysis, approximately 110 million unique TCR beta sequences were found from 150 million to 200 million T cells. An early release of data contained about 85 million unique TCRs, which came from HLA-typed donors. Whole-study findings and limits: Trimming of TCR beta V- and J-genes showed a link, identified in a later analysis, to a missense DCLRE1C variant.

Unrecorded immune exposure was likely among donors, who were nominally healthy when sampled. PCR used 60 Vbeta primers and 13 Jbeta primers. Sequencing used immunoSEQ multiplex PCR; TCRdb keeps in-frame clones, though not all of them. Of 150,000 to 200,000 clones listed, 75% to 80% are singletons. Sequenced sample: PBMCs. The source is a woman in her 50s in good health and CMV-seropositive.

For the CDR3, the DNA is TGTGCCAGCAGCTCCACCGGGACAGGGGTCACAACTAATGAAAAACTGTTTTTT. This translates into CASSSTGTGVTTNEKLFF. V and J are TRBV7-2 and TRBJ1-4; 10 positions agree with TRBD1. Germline lookup yields CDR1 SGHTA and CDR2 FQGNSA. V trimming: 4 bases; J trimming: 0 bases; junction bases outside the gene matches: 8. This CDR3 is built from 18 residues.